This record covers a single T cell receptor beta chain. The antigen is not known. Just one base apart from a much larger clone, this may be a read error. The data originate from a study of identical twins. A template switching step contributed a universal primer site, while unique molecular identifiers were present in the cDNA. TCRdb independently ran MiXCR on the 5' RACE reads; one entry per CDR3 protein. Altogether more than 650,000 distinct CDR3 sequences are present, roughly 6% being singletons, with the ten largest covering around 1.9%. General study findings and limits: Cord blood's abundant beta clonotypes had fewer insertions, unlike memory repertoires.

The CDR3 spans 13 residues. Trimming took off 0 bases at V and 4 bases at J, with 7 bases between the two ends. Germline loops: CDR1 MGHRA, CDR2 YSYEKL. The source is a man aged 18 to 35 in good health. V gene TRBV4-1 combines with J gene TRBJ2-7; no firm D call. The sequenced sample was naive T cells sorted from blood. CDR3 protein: CASSQDYLYEQYF. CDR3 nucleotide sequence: TGCGCCAGCAGCCAAGATTATCTTTACGAGCAGTACTTC.